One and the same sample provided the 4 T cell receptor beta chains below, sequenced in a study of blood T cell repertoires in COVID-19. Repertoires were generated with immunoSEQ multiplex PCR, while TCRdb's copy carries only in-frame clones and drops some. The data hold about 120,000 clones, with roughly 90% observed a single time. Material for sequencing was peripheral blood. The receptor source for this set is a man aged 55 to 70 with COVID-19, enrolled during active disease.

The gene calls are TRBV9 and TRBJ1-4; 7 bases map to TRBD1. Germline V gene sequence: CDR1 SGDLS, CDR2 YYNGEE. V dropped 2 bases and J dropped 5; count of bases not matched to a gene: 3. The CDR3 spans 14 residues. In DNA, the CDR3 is TGTGCCAGCAGCGTGACAGGGCAGAATGAAAAACTGTTTTTT. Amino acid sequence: CASSVTGQNEKLFF. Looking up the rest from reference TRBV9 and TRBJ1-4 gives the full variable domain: DSGVTQTPKHLITATGQRVTLRCSPRSGDLSVYWYQQSLDQGLQFLIQYYNGEERAKGNILERFSAQQFPDLHSELNLSSLELGDSALYFCASSVTGQNEKLFFGSGTQLSVL.

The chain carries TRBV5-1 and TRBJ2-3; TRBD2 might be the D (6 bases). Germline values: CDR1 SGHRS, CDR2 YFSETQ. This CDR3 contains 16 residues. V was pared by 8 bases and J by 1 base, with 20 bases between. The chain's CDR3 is CASADSAGGGTDTQYF. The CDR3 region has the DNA TGCGCCAGTGCGGATTCGGCCGGGGGTGGCACAGATACGCAGTATTTT.

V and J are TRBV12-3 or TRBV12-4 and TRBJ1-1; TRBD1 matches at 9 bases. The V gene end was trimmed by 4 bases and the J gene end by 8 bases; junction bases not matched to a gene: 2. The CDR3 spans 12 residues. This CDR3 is CASSYRGPEAFF. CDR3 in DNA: TGTGCCAGCAGTTACAGGGGGCCGGAAGCTTTCTTT.

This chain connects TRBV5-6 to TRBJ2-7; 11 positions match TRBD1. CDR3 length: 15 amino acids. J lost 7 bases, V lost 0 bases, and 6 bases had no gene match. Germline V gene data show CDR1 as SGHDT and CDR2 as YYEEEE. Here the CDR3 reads CASSLGWTGGGEQYF. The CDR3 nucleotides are TGTGCCAGCAGCTTGGGGTGGACAGGGGGCGGTGAGCAGTACTTC.